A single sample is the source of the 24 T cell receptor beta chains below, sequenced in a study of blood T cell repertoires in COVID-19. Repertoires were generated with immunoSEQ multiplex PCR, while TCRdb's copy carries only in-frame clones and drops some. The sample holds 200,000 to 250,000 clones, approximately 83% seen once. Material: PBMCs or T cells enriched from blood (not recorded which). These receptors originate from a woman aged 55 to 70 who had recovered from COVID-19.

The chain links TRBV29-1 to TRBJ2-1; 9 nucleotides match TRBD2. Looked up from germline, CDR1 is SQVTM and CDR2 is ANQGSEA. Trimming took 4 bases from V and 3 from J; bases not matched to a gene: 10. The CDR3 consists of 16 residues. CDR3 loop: CSVAGGGASFYNEQFF. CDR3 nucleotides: TGCAGCGTTGCCGGCGGGGGGGCTAGTTTCTACAATGAGCAGTTCTTC.

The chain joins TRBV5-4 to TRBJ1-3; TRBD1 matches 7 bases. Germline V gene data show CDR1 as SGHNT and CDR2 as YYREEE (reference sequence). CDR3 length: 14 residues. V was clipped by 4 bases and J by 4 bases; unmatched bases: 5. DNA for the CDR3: TGTGCCAGCAGCCCCGGACAGGACGGAAACACCATATATTTT. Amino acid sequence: CASSPGQDGNTIYF.

The chain's CDR3 is CASSLAVGGTEAFF. DNA for the CDR3: TGTGCCAGCAGCTTAGCGGTCGGGGGCACTGAAGCTTTCTTT. The J gene is TRBJ1-1, the V gene TRBV11-1; TRBD1 might be the D (5 bases). This CDR3 has 14 amino acids. The V gene's germline CDR1 is SGHAT and CDR2 FQDESV (reference sequence). Trimming took off 0 bases at V and 4 bases at J, with 9 bases between the two ends.

CDR3 sequence (DNA): TGTGCCAGTAGTTCCGGGGTCGGTCAGACATCTTTCACTGAAGCTTTCTTT. Amino acid sequence: CASSSGVGQTSFTEAFF. This chain joins TRBV19 and TRBJ1-1, with D hard to call. CDR3 length equals 17 residues. The V end was cut by 5 bases, the J end by 4 bases, with 23 bases between. Per the germline V gene, CDR1 is LNHDA and CDR2 is SQIVND (reference sequence). Supplemented by reference TRBV19 and TRBJ1-1, the full variable domain reads DGGITQSPKYLFRKEGQNVTLSCEQNLNHDAMYWYRQDPGQGLRLIYYSQIVNDFQKGDIAEGYSVSREKKESFPLTVTSAQKNPTAFYLCASSSGVGQTSFTEAFFGQGTRLTVV.

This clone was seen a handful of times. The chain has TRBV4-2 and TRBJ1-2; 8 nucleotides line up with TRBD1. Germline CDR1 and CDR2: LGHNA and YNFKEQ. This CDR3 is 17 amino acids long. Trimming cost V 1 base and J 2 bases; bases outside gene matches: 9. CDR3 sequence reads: CASSQGIQGGSNYGYTF. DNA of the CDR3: TGTGCCAGCAGCCAAGGAATACAGGGGGGCTCAAACTATGGCTACACCTTC.

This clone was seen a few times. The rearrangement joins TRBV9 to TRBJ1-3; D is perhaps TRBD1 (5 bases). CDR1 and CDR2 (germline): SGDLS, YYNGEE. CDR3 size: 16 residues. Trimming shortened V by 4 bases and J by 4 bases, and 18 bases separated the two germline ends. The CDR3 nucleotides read TGTGCCAGCAGCCCGGGTTATTTGGGGCTAGGAAACACCATATATTTT. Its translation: CASSPGYLGLGNTIYF. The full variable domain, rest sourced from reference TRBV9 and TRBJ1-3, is DSGVTQTPKHLITATGQRVTLRCSPRSGDLSVYWYQQSLDQGLQFLIQYYNGEERAKGNILERFSAQQFPDLHSELNLSSLELGDSALYFCASSPGYLGLGNTIYFGEGSWLTVV.

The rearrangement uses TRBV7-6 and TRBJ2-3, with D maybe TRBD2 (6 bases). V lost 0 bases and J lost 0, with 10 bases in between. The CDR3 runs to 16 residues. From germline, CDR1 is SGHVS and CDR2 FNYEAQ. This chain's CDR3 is CASSLAGGTSTDTQYF. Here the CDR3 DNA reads TGTGCCAGCAGCTTAGCGGGGGGAACTAGCACAGATACGCAGTATTTT.

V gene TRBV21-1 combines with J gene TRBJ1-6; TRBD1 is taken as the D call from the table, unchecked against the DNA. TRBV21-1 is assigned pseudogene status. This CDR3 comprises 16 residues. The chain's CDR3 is CASSRDKGVGNSPLHF. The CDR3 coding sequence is TGTGCCAGCTCGCGAGACAAGGGGGTAGGTAATTCACCCCTCCACTTT.

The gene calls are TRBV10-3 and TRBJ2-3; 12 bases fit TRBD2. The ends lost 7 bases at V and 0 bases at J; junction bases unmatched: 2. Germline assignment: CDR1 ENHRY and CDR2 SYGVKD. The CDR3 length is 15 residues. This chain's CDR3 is CAIKGTSGSTDTQYF. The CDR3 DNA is TGTGCCATCAAGGGGACTAGCGGGAGCACAGATACGCAGTATTTT.

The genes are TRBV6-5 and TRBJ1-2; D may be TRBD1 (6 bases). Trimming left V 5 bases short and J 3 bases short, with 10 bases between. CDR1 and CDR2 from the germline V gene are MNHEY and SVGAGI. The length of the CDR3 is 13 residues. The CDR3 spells CASSLQGDYGYTF. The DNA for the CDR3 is TGTGCCAGCAGTCTACAGGGTGACTATGGCTACACCTTC.

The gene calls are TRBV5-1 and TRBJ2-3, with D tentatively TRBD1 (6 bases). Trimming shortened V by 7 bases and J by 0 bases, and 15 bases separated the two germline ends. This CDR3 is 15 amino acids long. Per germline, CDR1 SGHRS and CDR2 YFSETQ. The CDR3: CASGRQASSTDTQYF. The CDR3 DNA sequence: TGCGCCAGCGGGCGACAGGCGTCTAGCACAGATACGCAGTATTTT.

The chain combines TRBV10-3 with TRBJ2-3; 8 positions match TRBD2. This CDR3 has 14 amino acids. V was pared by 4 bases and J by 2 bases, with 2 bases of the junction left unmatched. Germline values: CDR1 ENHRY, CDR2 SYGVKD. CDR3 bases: TGTGCCATCAGTGGGCGGGGGGACACAGATACGCAGTATTTT. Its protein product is CAISGRGDTDTQYF.

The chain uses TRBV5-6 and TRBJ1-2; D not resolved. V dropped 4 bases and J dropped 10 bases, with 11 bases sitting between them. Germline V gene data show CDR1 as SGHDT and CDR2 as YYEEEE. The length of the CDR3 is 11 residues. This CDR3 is CASSETYFYTF. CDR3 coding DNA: TGTGCCAGCAGCGAGACATACTTCTACACCTTC. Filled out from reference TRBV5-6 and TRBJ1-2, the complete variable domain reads DAGVTQSPTHLIKTRGQQVTLRCSPKSGHDTVSWYQQALGQGPQFIFQYYEEEERQRGNFPDRFSGHQFPNYSSELNVNALLLGDSALYLCASSETYFYTFGSGTRLTVV.

The CDR3 is CASSQGTGSGQPQHF. In nucleotides, the CDR3 is TGTGCCAGCAGCCAAGGGACAGGGTCGGGTCAGCCCCAGCATTTT. The chain combines TRBV3-1 (or the pseudogene TRBV3-2) with TRBJ1-5, with 8 nucleotides matching TRBD1. There are 15 residues in the CDR3. CDR1 is LGHDT, CDR2 YNNKEL, per germline (reference sequence). V lost 1 base and J lost 6; bases outside the gene matches: 5.

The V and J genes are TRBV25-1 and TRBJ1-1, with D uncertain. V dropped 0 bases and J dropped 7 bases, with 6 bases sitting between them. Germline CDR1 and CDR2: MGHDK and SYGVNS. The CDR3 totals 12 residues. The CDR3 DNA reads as TGTGCCAGCAGTGAATATAATCTTGAAGCTTTCTTT. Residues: CASSEYNLEAFF.

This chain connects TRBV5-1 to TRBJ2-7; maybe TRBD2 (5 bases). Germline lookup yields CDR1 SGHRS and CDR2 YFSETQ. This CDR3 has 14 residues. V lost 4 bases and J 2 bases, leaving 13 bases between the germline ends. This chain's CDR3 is CASSGLGSTYEQYF. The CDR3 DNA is TGCGCCAGCAGCGGTCTGGGGAGTACCTACGAGCAGTACTTC.

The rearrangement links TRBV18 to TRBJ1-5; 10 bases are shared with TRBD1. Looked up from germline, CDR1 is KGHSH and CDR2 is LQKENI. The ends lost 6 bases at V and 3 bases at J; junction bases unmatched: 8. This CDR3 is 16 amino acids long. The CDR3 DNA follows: TGTGCCAGCTCGCGGACAGGGGGTGATACCAATCAGCCCCAGCATTTT. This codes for CASSRTGGDTNQPQHF.

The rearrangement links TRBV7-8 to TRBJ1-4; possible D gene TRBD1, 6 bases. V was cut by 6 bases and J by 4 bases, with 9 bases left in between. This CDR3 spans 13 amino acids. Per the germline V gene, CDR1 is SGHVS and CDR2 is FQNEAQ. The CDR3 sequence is CASRQGHNEKLFF. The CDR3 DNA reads TGTGCCAGCAGACAGGGTCATAATGAAAAACTGTTTTTT.

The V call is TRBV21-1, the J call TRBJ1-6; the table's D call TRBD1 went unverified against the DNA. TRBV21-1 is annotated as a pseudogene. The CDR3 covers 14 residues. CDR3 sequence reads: CASSKGSYYSPLHF. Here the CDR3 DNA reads TGTGCCAGCAGCAAGGGCAGCTACTATTCACCCCTCCACTTT.

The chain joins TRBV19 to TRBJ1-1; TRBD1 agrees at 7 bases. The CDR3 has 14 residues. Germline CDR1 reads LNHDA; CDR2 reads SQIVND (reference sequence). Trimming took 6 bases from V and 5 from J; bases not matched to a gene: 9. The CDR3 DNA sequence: TGTGCCAGTAGCCTCAACAGGGGAAGTACTGAAGCTTTCTTT. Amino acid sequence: CASSLNRGSTEAFF. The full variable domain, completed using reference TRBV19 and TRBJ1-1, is DGGITQSPKYLFRKEGQNVTLSCEQNLNHDAMYWYRQDPGQGLRLIYYSQIVNDFQKGDIAEGYSVSREKKESFPLTVTSAQKNPTAFYLCASSLNRGSTEAFFGQGTRLTVV.

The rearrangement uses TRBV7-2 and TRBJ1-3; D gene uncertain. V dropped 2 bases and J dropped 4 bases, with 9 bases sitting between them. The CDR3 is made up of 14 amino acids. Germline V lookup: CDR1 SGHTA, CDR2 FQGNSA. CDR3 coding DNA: TGTGCCAGCAGCTTACAGGTTTTAGGAAACACCATATATTTT. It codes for CASSLQVLGNTIYF.

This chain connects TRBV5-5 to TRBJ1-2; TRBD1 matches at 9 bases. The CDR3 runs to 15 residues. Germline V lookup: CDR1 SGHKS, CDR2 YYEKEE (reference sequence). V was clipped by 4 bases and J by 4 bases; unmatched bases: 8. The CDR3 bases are TGTGCCAGCAGCCTCGCCCCACAGGGGGCCTATGGCTACACCTTC. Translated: CASSLAPQGAYGYTF.

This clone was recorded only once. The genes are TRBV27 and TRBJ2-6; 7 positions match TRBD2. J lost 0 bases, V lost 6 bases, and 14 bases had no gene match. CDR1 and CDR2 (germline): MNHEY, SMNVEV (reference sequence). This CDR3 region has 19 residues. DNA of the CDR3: TGTGCCAGCAGCTACCTACCCGGGACTATAATCTCTGGGGCCAACGTCCTGACTTTC. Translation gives CASSYLPGTIISGANVLTF.

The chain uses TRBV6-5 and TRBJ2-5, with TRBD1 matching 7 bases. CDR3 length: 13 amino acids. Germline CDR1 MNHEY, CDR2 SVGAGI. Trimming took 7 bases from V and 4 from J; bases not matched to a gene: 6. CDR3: CASIQGVAETQYF. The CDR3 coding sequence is TGTGCCAGCATCCAGGGGGTCGCAGAGACCCAGTACTTC.